A selection of T cell receptor beta chains follows, all from one sample in a study of graft-versus-host responses after intestinal transplantation. What these receptors recognize is not known. Clones were read by immunoSEQ multiplex PCR, and TCRdb kept only the in-frame ones, dropping some. This sample has roughly 70,000 clones, with 75% to 90% found just once. The starting material was unstimulated CD4+ T cells sorted from spleen or lymph node cells, obtained before transplant. Source of these receptors: a human donor who was the organ donor for an intestinal transplant. CDR3s include the opening cysteine and the closing phenylalanine or tryptophan. Fields, in order: J gene, V gene, clone size, D gene, CDR3 protein, CDR3 DNA. A D gene is named only where the DNA matches it firmly. A row's size may be missing; if present it is once, few, many or a size class.

J: TRBJ1-5; V: TRBV2; size: NA; D: NA; CDR3: CASSQTTGNQPQHF; DNA: TGTGCCAGCAGTCAAACGACAGGCAATCAGCCCCAGCATTTT
J: TRBJ2-5; V: TRBV11-2; size: NA; D: TRBD1; CDR3: CASSFGTTGPSETQYF; DNA: TGTGCCAGCAGCTTCGGGACGACAGGGCCGAGTGAGACCCAGTACTTC
J: TRBJ2-5; V: TRBV10-3; size: once; D: TRBD2; CDR3: CAIRAGGRETQYF; DNA: TGTGCCATCCGAGCGGGGGGCCGGGAGACCCAGTACTTC
J: TRBJ2-1; V: TRBV20-1; size: NA; D: NA; CDR3: CSVTPGNEQFF; DNA: TGCAGTGTCACGCCGGGCAATGAGCAGTTCTTC
J: TRBJ1-5; V: TRBV28; size: NA; D: NA; CDR3: CASSSFGRRPQHF; DNA: TGTGCCAGCAGTTCATTCGGTCGTCGGCCCCAGCATTTT
J: TRBJ1-2; V: TRBV18; size: NA; D: TRBD1; CDR3: CASSQTGTGTNYGYTF; DNA: TGTGCCAGCTCCCAAACCGGGACAGGGACTAACTATGGCTACACCTTC
J: TRBJ1-4; V: TRBV27; size: NA; D: NA; CDR3: CASSLARSNEKLFF; DNA: TGTGCCAGCAGTTTGGCCAGGTCTAATGAAAAACTGTTTTTT
J: TRBJ1-5; V: TRBV10-1; size: NA; D: NA; CDR3: CASTREFSNQPQHF; DNA: TGCGCCAGCACCCGGGAATTTAGCAATCAGCCCCAGCATTTT
J: TRBJ1-2; V: TRBV7-9; size: NA; D: NA; CDR3: CASSLALGRNYGYTF; DNA: TGTGCCAGCAGCTTAGCGTTGGGCAGAAACTATGGCTACACCTTC
J: TRBJ2-3; V: TRBV5-1; size: NA; D: TRBD1; CDR3: CASSLGGTDSTDTQYF; DNA: TGCGCCAGCAGCTTGGGAGGGACAGATAGCACAGATACGCAGTATTTT
J: TRBJ2-5; V: TRBV11-1; size: NA; D: NA; CDR3: CASSADVAETQYF; DNA: TGTGCCAGCAGCGCCGATGTTGCGGAGACCCAGTACTTC
J: TRBJ2-2; V: TRBV4-1; size: once; D: NA; CDR3: CASSQVLSGSAGELFF; DNA: TGCGCCAGCAGCCAAGTGTTGTCAGGGTCGGCCGGGGAGCTGTTTTTT
J: TRBJ2-5; V: TRBV7-9; size: NA; D: TRBD2; CDR3: CASSLASGGQETQYF; DNA: TGTGCCAGCAGCTTAGCTAGCGGGGGCCAAGAGACCCAGTACTTC
J: TRBJ1-1; V: TRBV4-3; size: few; D: TRBD1; CDR3: CASSRGQRDTEAFF; DNA: TGCGCCAGCAGCCGGGGACAGCGAGACACTGAAGCTTTCTTT
J: TRBJ2-3; V: TRBV30; size: NA; D: TRBD2; CDR3: CAWSVRGGNTDTQYF; DNA: TGTGCCTGGAGTGTACGCGGGGGGAACACAGATACGCAGTATTTT
J: TRBJ2-1; V: TRBV29-1; size: NA; D: TRBD1; CDR3: CSVGDRSSYNEQFF; DNA: TGCAGCGTTGGGGACAGGAGCTCCTACAATGAGCAGTTCTTC
J: TRBJ2-5; V: TRBV5-6; size: once; D: TRBD2; CDR3: CASSLLAGARGQETQYF; DNA: TGTGCCAGCAGCTTACTAGCGGGGGCCCGGGGGCAAGAGACCCAGTACTTC
J: TRBJ1-3; V: TRBV28; size: NA; D: NA; CDR3: CASREDVRGGNTIYF; DNA: TGTGCCAGCAGGGAAGACGTTCGGGGAGGAAACACCATATATTTT
J: TRBJ2-3; V: TRBV19; size: NA; D: NA; CDR3: CASSSGSDADTQYF; DNA: TGTGCCAGTAGTTCAGGGTCTGACGCAGATACGCAGTATTTT
J: TRBJ1-1; V: TRBV7-9; size: NA; D: NA; CDR3: CASSSNQGYTEAFF; DNA: TGTGCCAGCAGCTCGAACCAGGGTTACACTGAAGCTTTCTTT
J: TRBJ1-2; V: TRBV7-2; size: few; D: TRBD1; CDR3: CASSLDGTEIDGYTF; DNA: TGTGCCAGCAGCTTAGACGGGACAGAAATTGATGGCTACACCTTC
J: TRBJ2-1; V: TRBV30; size: NA; D: TRBD2; CDR3: CAWSSGLGGGTLEQFF; DNA: TGTGCCTGGAGTTCTGGGTTGGGCGGGGGGACCCTCGAGCAGTTCTTC
J: TRBJ1-6; V: TRBV30; size: NA; D: NA; CDR3: CAWREQGDYNSPLHF; DNA: TGTGCCTGGAGGGAACAGGGCGACTATAATTCACCCCTCCACTTT
J: TRBJ2-2; V: TRBV7-6; size: NA; D: NA; CDR3: CASSLWETSSNGELFF; DNA: TGTGCCAGCAGCTTATGGGAGACGAGTAGCAACGGGGAGCTGTTTTTT
J: TRBJ1-1; V: TRBV2; size: NA; D: TRBD1; CDR3: CASTKDRGYGTEAFF; DNA: TGTGCCAGCACCAAGGACAGGGGTTACGGCACTGAAGCTTTCTTT
J: TRBJ1-2; V: TRBV5-8; size: NA; D: TRBD1; CDR3: CASSRTGIGNYGYTF; DNA: TGTGCCAGCAGCAGGACAGGGATCGGTAACTATGGCTACACCTTC
J: TRBJ2-3; V: TRBV15; size: NA; D: TRBD2; CDR3: CATSTPLEGGTSTYF; DNA: TGTGCCACCAGCACCCCACTCGAGGGAGGGACTAGCACGTATTTT
J: TRBJ2-2; V: TRBV7-9; size: NA; D: NA; CDR3: CASSLEHGELFF; DNA: TGTGCCAGCAGCTTAGAGCACGGGGAGCTGTTTTTT
J: TRBJ1-2; V: TRBV7-2; size: NA; D: TRBD1; CDR3: CASSLGTGRQNGYTF; DNA: TGTGCCAGCAGCTTGGGGACAGGGAGGCAAAATGGCTACACCTTC
J: TRBJ1-2; V: TRBV28; size: NA; D: NA; CDR3: CASSLVETGDGYTF; DNA: TGTGCCAGCAGTTTAGTCGAGACAGGAGACGGCTACACCTTC
J: TRBJ2-3; V: TRBV15; size: NA; D: NA; CDR3: CATSRDLPDTQYF; DNA: TGTGCCACCAGCAGAGATCTCCCAGATACGCAGTATTTT
J: TRBJ1-5; V: TRBV2; size: NA; D: NA; CDR3: CASSATGGTQPQHF; DNA: TGTGCCAGCAGTGCCACGGGGGGCACTCAGCCCCAGCATTTT
J: TRBJ2-1; V: TRBV18; size: NA; D: NA; CDR3: CASSPGLEQFF; DNA: TGTGCCAGCTCACCAGGGCTTGAGCAGTTCTTC
J: TRBJ2-1; V: TRBV28; size: NA; D: NA; CDR3: CASRRARGNEQFF; DNA: TGTGCCAGCAGACGGGCAAGGGGGAATGAGCAGTTCTTC
J: TRBJ1-1; V: TRBV7-2; size: NA; D: NA; CDR3: CASSLVGRNPEAFF; DNA: TGTGCCAGCAGCTTAGTGGGGCGGAATCCTGAAGCTTTCTTT
J: TRBJ1-4; V: TRBV5-6; size: NA; D: NA; CDR3: CASNGGALGDEKLFF; DNA: TGTGCCAGCAACGGGGGGGCCCTCGGGGATGAAAAACTGTTTTTT
J: TRBJ1-2; V: TRBV5-1; size: NA; D: TRBD1; CDR3: CASSSTGSPAGYTF; DNA: TGCGCCAGCAGCTCGACAGGGTCCCCGGCGGGCTACACCTTC
J: TRBJ2-3; V: TRBV19; size: NA; D: TRBD2; CDR3: CASSIFGLAGGPTDTQYF; DNA: TGTGCCAGTAGTATTTTTGGACTAGCGGGGGGGCCCACAGATACGCAGTATTTT
J: TRBJ2-1; V: TRBV5-4; size: NA; D: NA; CDR3: CASSPGTLSYNEQFF; DNA: TGTGCCAGCAGCCCCGGGACTCTCTCCTACAATGAGCAGTTCTTC
J: TRBJ1-3; V: TRBV28; size: few; D: NA; CDR3: CASIGGSSGNTIYF; DNA: TGTGCCAGCATAGGAGGCTCCTCTGGAAACACCATATATTTT
J: TRBJ1-3; V: TRBV11-2; size: few; D: NA; CDR3: CATDDGGNTIYF; DNA: TGTGCCACTGATGACGGGGGAAACACCATATATTTT
J: TRBJ1-1; V: TRBV7-3; size: few; D: TRBD1; CDR3: CASSPYDRGGKAFF; DNA: TGTGCCAGCAGCCCGTACGACAGGGGTGGTAAAGCTTTCTTT
J: TRBJ2-1; V: TRBV7-9; size: NA; D: NA; CDR3: CASSLGGSNNEQFF; DNA: TGTGCCAGCAGCTTAGGCGGGTCCAACAATGAGCAGTTCTTC
J: TRBJ1-6; V: TRBV5-4; size: NA; D: NA; CDR3: CASSPGQRRQVENSPLHF; DNA: TGTGCCAGCAGCCCGGGCCAGAGAAGACAGGTGGAGAATTCACCCCTCCACTTT
J: TRBJ1-1; V: TRBV11-2; size: NA; D: TRBD1; CDR3: CASSPKSQGVYTEAFF; DNA: TGTGCCAGCAGCCCTAAATCCCAGGGGGTTTACACTGAAGCTTTCTTT
J: TRBJ2-5; V: TRBV6-1; size: few; D: TRBD1; CDR3: CASSVFRGRETQYF; DNA: TGTGCCAGCAGTGTTTTCAGGGGGCGGGAGACCCAGTACTTC
J: TRBJ2-5; V: TRBV2; size: NA; D: NA; CDR3: CASMGGARETQYF; DNA: TGTGCCAGCATGGGGGGGGCCAGGGAGACCCAGTACTTC
J: TRBJ2-1; V: TRBV30; size: NA; D: TRBD1; CDR3: CAWSGWTGSDEQFF; DNA: TGTGCCTGGAGTGGTTGGACAGGGAGCGATGAGCAGTTCTTC